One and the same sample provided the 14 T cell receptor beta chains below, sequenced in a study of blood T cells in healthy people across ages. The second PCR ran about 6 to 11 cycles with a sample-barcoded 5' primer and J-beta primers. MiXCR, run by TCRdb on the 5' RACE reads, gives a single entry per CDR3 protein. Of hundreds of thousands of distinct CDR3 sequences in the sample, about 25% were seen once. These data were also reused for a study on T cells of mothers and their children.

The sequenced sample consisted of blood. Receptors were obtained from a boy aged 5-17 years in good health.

The DNA for the CDR3 is TGTGCCAGCAGCGTAGATCAGCCAAATGAGCAGTTCTTC. Protein sequence: CASSVDQPNEQFF. J is TRBJ2-1 and V is TRBV9; D unresolved. CDR3 length: 13 residues. Trimming cost V 0 bases and J 7 bases, with 8 bases left between them. Germline values: CDR1 SGDLS, CDR2 YYNGEE.

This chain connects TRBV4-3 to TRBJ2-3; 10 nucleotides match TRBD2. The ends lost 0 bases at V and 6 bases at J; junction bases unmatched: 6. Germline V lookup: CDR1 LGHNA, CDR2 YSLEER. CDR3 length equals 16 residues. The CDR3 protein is CASSQEERGGADTQYF. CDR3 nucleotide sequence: TGCGCCAGCAGCCAAGAAGAGCGGGGGGGCGCCGATACGCAGTATTTT.

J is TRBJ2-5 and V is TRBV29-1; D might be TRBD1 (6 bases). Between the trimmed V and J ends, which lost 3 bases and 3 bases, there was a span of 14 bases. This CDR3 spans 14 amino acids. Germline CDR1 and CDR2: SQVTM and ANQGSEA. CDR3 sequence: CSVDLGHIEETQYF. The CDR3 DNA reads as TGCAGCGTTGATTTGGGACATATTGAAGAGACCCAGTACTTC.

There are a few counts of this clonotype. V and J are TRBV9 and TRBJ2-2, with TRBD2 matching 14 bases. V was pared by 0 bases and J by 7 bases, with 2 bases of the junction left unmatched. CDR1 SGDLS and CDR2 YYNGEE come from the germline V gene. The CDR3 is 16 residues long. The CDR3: CASSVEGLAGVGELFF. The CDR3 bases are TGTGCCAGCAGCGTAGAGGGACTAGCGGGAGTCGGGGAGCTGTTTTTT.

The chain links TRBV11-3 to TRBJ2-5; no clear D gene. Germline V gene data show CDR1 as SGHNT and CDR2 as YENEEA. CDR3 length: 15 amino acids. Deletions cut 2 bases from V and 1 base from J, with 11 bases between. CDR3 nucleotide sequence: TGTGCCAGCAGCTTATCCCCCGGCGTCCAAGAGACCCAGTACTTC. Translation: CASSLSPGVQETQYF.

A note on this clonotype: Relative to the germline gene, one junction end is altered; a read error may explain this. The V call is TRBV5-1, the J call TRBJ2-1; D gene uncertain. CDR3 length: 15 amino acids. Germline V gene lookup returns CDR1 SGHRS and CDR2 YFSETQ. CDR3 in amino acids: CASSPTGLSYNGQFF. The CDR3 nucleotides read TGCGCCAGCAGCCCGACGGGTCTCTCCTACAATGGGCAGTTCTTC.

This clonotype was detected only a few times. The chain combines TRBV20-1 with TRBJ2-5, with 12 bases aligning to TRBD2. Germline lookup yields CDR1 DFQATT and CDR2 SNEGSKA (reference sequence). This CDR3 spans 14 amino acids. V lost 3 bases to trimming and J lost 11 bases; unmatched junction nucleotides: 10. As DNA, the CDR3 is TGCAGTGCTAGGCAGACTAGCGGGAGTCAAGAGCAGTACTTC. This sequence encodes CSARQTSGSQEQYF.

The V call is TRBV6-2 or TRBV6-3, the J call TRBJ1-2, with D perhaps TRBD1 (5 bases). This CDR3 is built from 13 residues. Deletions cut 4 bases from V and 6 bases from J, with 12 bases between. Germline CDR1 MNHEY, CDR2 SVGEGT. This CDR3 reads CASSSLSRDGYTF. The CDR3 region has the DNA TGTGCCAGCAGTTCCCTGTCCAGGGATGGCTACACCTTC.

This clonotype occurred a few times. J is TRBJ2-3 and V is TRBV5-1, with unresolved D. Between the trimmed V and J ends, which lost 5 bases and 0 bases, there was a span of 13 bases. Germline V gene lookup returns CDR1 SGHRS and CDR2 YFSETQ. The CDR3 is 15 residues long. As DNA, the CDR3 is TGCGCCAGCAGGGGAAGGACGGAGAGCACAGATACGCAGTATTTT. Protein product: CASRGRTESTDTQYF.

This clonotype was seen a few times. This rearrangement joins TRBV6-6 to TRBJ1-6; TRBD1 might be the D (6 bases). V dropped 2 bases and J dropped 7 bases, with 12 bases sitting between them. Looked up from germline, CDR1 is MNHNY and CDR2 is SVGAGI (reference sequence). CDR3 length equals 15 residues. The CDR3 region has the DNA TGTGCCAGCAGTTACCCCGGACAGACCAATTCACCCCTCCACTTT. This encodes CASSYPGQTNSPLHF.

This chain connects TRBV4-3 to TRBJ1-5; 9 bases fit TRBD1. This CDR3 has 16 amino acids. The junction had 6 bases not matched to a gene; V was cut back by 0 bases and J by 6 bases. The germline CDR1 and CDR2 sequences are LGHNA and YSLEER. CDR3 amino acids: CASSQELGQGSQPQHF. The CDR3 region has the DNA TGCGCCAGCAGCCAAGAGCTGGGACAGGGTAGTCAGCCCCAGCATTTT.

Here the CDR3 reads CASSLVLAGRETQYF. The CDR3 coding sequence is TGTGCCAGCAGCTTAGTACTAGCGGGACGAGAGACCCAGTACTTC. The chain combines TRBV7-9 with TRBJ2-5; 10 nucleotides match TRBD2. Trimming cost V 1 base and J 4 bases; bases outside gene matches: 3. CDR3 length: 15 residues. From germline, CDR1 is SEHNR and CDR2 FQNEAQ (reference sequence).

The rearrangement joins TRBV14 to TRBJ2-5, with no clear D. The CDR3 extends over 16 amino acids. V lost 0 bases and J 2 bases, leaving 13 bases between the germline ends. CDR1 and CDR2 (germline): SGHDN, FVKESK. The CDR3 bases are TGTGCCAGCAGCCAAGAACCGAGACTGGGGCAAGAGACCCAGTACTTC. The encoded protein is CASSQEPRLGQETQYF.

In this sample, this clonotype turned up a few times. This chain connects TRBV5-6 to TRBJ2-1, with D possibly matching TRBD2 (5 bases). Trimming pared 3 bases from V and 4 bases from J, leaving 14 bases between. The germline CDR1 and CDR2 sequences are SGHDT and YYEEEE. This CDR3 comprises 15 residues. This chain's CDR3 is CASSSWASSYNEQFF. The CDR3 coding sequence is TGTGCCAGCAGCTCATGGGCTAGCTCTTACAATGAGCAGTTCTTC.